This T cell receptor (beta chain) was captured in a study of blood T cell repertoires in COVID-19. About the study: Sites across the United States, Italy and Spain contributed samples from acute and convalescent COVID-19. T cells, B-cell-depleted T cells, or PBMCs supplied cDNA or gDNA.

This clone occurred a few times. This CDR3 has 13 residues. Germline CDR1 reads MDHEN; CDR2 reads SYDVKM. With 3 bases removed from V and 4 bases from J, the gap between germline ends came to 9 bases. Original processing methods: Amplification of reference gene primers provided the estimated nucleated cell counts. Profiling relied on immunoSEQ multiplex PCR, and the TCRdb table lists in-frame clones only, not all of them. The DNA gave D and trimming, while V, J and clone size come from that table. Of more than 85,000 clones listed, roughly 76% are singletons. J is TRBJ1-2 and V is TRBV28; no clear D. The sequence derives from a woman in her sixties or seventies with acute or convalescent COVID-19. What was sequenced was peripheral blood. Here the CDR3 reads CASSLSQIYGYTF. Written as DNA, the CDR3 is TGTGCCAGCAGTTTGTCACAGATCTATGGCTACACCTTC.